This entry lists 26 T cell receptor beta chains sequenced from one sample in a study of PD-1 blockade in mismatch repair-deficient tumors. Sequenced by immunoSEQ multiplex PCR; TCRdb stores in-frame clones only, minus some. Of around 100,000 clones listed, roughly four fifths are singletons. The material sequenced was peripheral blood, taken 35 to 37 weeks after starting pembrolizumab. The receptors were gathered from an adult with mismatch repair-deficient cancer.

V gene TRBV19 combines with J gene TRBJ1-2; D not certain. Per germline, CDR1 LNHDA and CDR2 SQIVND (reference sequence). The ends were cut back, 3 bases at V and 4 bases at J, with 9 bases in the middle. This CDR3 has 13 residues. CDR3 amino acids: CASSIAQTYGYTF. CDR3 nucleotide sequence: TGTGCCAGTAGTATTGCCCAGACCTATGGCTACACCTTC. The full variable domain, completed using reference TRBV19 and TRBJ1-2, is DGGITQSPKYLFRKEGQNVTLSCEQNLNHDAMYWYRQDPGQGLRLIYYSQIVNDFQKGDIAEGYSVSREKKESFPLTVTSAQKNPTAFYLCASSIAQTYGYTFGSGTRLTVV.

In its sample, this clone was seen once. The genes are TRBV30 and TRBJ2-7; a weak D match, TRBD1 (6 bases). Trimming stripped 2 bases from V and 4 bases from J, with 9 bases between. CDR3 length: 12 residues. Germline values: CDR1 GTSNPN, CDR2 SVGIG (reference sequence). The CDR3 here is CAWSTQGYEQYF. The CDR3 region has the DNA TGTGCCTGGAGTACACAGGGTTACGAGCAGTACTTC.

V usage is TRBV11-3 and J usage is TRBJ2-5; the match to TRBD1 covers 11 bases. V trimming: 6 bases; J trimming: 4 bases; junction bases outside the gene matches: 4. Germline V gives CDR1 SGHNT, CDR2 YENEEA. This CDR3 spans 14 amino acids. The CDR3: CASRSGTGGETQYF. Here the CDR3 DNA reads TGTGCCAGCAGATCCGGGACAGGGGGAGAGACCCAGTACTTC.

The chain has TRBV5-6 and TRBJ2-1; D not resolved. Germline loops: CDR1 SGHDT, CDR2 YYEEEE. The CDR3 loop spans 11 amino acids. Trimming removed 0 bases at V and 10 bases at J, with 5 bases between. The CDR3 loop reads CASSLDREQFF. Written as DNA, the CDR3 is TGTGCCAGCAGCTTGGACCGGGAGCAGTTCTTC.

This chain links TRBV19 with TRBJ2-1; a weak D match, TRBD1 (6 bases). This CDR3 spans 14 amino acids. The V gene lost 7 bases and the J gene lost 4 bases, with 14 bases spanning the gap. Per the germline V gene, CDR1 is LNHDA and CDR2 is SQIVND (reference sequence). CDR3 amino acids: CASTKGQAYNEQFF. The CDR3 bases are TGTGCCAGTACTAAGGGACAAGCGTACAATGAGCAGTTCTTC.

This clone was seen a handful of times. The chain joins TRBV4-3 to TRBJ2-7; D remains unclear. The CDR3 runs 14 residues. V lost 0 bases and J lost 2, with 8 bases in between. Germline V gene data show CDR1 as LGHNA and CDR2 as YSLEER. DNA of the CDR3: TGCGCCAGCAGCCAAGATAGGTTCCCCTACGAGCAGTACTTC. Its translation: CASSQDRFPYEQYF.

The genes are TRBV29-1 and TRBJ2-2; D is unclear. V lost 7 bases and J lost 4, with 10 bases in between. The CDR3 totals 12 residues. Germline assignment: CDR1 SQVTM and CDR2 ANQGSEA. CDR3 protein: CSAPLGTGELFF. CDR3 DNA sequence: TGCAGCGCCCCTTTAGGCACCGGGGAGCTGTTTTTT.

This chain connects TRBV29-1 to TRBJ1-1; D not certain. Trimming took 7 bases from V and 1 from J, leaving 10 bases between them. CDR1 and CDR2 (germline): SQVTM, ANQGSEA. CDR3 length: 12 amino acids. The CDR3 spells CSAARRNTEAFF. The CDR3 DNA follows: TGCAGCGCTGCTCGCAGGAACACTGAAGCTTTCTTT.

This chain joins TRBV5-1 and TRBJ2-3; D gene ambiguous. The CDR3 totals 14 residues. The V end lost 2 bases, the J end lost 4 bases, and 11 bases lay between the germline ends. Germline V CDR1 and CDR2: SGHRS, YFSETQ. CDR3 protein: CASSFPGAADTQYF. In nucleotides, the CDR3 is TGCGCCAGCAGCTTCCCAGGAGCTGCAGATACGCAGTATTTT.

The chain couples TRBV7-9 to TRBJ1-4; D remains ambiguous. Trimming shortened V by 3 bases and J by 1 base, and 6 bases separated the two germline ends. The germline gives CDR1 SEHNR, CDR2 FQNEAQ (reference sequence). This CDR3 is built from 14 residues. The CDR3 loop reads CASSFSGTNEKLFF. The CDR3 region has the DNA TGTGCCAGCAGCTTTAGTGGAACTAATGAAAAACTGTTTTTT. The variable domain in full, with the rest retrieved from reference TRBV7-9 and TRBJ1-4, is DTGVSQNPRHKITKRGQNVTFRCDPISEHNRLYWYRQTLGQGPEFLTYFQNEAQLEKSRLLSDRFSAERPKGSFSTLEIQRTEQGDSAMYLCASSFSGTNEKLFFGSGTQLSVL.

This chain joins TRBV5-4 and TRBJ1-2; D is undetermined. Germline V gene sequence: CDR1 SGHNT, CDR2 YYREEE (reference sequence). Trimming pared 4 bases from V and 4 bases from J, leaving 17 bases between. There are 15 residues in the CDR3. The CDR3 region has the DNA TGTGCCAGCAGCCACCGGGCCCTCGGGCCCTATGGCTACACCTTC. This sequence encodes CASSHRALGPYGYTF.

In DNA form, the CDR3 reads TGTGCCAGTAGTATAACAGGGCCCTACAATGAGCAGTTCTTC. Amino acid sequence: CASSITGPYNEQFF. The rearrangement joins TRBV19 to TRBJ2-1; tentative D call: TRBD1 (6 bases). Trimming shortened V by 2 bases and J by 2 bases, and 7 bases separated the two germline ends. The CDR3 extends over 14 amino acids. Germline CDR1 LNHDA, CDR2 SQIVND (reference sequence).

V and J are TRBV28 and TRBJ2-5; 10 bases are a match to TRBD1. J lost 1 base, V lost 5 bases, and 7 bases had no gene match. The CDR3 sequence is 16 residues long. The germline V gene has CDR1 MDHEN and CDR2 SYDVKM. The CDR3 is CASSRTGTGAQETQYF. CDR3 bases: TGTGCCAGCAGTCGTACCGGGACAGGGGCCCAAGAGACCCAGTACTTC.

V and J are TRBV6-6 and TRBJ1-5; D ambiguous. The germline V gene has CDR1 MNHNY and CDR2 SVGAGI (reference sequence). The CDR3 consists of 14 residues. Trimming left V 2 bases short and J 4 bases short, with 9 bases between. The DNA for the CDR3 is TGTGCCAGCAGTTACGTCCCAAAGAATCAGCCCCAGCATTTT. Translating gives CASSYVPKNQPQHF.

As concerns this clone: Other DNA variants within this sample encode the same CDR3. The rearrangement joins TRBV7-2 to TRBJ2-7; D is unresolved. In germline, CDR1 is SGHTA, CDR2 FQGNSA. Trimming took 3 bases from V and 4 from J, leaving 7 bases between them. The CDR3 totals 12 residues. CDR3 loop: CASSLVGYEQYF. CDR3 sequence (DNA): TGTGCCAGCAGCTTGGTAGGATACGAGCAGTACTTC. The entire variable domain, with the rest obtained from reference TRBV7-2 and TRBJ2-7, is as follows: GAGVSQSPSNKVTEKGKDVELRCDPISGHTALYWYRQSLGQGLEFLIYFQGNSAPDKSGLPSDRFSAERTGGSVSTLTIQRTQQEDSAVYLCASSLVGYEQYFGPGTRLTVT.

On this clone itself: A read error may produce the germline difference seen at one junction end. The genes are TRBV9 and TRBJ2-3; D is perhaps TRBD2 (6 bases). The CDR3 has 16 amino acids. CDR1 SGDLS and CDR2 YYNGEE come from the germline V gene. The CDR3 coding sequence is TGTGCCAGCAGCGTAGAGGTGGGAGGTAGGGCAGATATGCAGTATTTT. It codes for CASSVEVGGRADMQYF. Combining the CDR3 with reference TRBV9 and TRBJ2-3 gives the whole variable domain DSGVTQTPKHLITATGQRVTLRCSPRSGDLSVYWYQQSLDQGLQFLIQYYNGEERAKGNILERFSAQQFPDLHSELNLSSLELGDSALYFCASSVEVGGRADMQYFGPGTRLTVL.

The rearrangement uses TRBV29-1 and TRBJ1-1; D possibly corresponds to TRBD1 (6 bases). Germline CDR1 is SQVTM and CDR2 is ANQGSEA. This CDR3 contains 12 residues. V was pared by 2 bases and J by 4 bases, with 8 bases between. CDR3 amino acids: CSVEKGGTEAFF. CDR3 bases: TGCAGCGTTGAAAAAGGGGGCACTGAAGCTTTCTTT.

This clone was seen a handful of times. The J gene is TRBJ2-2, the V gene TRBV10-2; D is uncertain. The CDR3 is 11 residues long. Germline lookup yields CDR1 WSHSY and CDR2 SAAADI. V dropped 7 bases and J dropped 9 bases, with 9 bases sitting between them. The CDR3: CASTPARELFF. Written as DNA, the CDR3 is TGCGCCAGCACCCCAGCCCGGGAGCTGTTTTTT.

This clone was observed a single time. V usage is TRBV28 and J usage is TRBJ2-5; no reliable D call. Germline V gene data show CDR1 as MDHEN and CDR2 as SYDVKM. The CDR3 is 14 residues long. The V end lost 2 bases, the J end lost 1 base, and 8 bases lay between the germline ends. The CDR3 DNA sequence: TGTGCCAGCAGTTTAATTACAACCCAAGAGACCCAGTACTTC. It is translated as CASSLITTQETQYF.

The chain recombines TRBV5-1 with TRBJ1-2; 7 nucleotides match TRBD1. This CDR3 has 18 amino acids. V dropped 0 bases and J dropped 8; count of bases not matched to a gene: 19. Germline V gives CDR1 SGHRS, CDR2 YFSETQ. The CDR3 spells CASSLGGDRGKSRYGYTF. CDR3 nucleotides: TGCGCCAGCAGCTTGGGTGGGGACAGAGGAAAAAGTCGCTACGGCTACACCTTC.

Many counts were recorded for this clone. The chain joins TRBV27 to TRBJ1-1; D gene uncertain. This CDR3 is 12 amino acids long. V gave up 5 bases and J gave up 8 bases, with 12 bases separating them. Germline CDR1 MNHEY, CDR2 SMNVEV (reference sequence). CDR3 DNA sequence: TGTGCCAGCAGTCCAGGCGGGGTCGAAGCTTTCTTT. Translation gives CASSPGGVEAFF.

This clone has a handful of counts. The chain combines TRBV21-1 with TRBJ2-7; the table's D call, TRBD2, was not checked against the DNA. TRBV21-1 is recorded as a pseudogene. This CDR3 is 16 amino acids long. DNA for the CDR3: TGTGCCAGCAGCAAGAGTCACAACGAGGTCGGCTACGAGCAGTACTTC. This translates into CASSKSHNEVGYEQYF.

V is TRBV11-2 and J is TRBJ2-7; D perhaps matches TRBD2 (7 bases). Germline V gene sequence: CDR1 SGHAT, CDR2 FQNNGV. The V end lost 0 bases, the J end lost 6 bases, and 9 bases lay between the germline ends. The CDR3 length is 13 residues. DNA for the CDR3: TGTGCCAGCAGCTTAGAAAGGGGGGGCGAGCAGTACTTC. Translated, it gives CASSLERGGEQYF. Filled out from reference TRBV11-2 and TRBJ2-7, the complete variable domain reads EAGVAQSPRYKIIEKRQSVAFWCNPISGHATLYWYQQILGQGPKLLIQFQNNGVVDDSQLPKDRFSAERLKGVDSTLKIQPAKLEDSAVYLCASSLERGGEQYFGPGTRLTVT.

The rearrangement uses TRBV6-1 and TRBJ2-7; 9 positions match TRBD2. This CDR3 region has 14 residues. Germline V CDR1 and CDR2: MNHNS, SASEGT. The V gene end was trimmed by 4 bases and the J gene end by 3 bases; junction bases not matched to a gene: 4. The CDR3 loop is CASSGLAGYYEQYF. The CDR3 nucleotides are TGTGCCAGCAGTGGGCTAGCGGGATACTACGAGCAGTACTTC.

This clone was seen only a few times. The CDR3 loop is CSVEGQGGYTF. Here the CDR3 DNA reads TGCAGCGTTGAAGGACAGGGCGGCTACACCTTC. The rearrangement links TRBV29-1 to TRBJ1-2; 7 bases agree with TRBD1. The CDR3 is made up of 11 amino acids. J gave up 8 bases and V 1 base, and 1 base lay outside the gene matches. The germline gives CDR1 SQVTM, CDR2 ANQGSEA.

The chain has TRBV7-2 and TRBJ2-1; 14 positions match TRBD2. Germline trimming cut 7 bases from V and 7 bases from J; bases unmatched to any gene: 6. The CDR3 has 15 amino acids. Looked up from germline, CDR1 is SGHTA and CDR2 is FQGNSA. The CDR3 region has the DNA TGTGCCAGCACCCTGACTAGCGGGAGGGCTAATGAGCAGTTCTTC. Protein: CASTLTSGRANEQFF. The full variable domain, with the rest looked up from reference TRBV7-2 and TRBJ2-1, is GAGVSQSPSNKVTEKGKDVELRCDPISGHTALYWYRQSLGQGLEFLIYFQGNSAPDKSGLPSDRFSAERTGGSVSTLTIQRTQQEDSAVYLCASTLTSGRANEQFFGPGTRLTVL.